The T cell receptor beta chain under discussion was sequenced for a study of blood T cell repertoires in COVID-19. Study background: Both acute and convalescent COVID-19 samples were obtained from the United States, Italy and Spain. PBMCs, B-cell-depleted T cells, or T cells were the source of the cDNA or gDNA that made up the material.

V lost 3 bases to trimming and J lost 4 bases, with 7 bases between them. CDR3 length: 11 amino acids. CDR1 is DFQATT, CDR2 SNEGSKA, per germline (reference sequence). One Seattle source followed patients from active infection through their disease course. Per the original methods: Amplification from reference gene primers served as the basis for estimated nucleated cell counts. The data were produced by immunoSEQ multiplex PCR, yet TCRdb's version contains in-frame clones alone and is incomplete. V, J and clone size were drawn from that table, and D and trimming were deduced from the DNA. The sample holds under 400,000 clones, 90% seen once.

The chain employs TRBV20-1 and TRBJ2-7; no firm D call. Sequenced material: peripheral blood. This clonotype was obtained from a woman in her 30s with COVID-19, enrolled during active disease. This CDR3 reads CSARERYEQYF. CDR3 DNA: TGCAGTGCTAGGGAGAGGTACGAGCAGTACTTC.